Following are 9 T cell receptor beta chains from one sample sequenced in a study of Ad26.COV2.S vaccination and SARS-CoV-2 variants. Measured with immunoSEQ multiplex PCR; TCRdb has only the in-frame clones, and not every one. Of 400,000 to 450,000 clones listed, roughly 87% are singletons. Described treatment: 19 received Ad26.COV2.S at low or high dose, single or two shots; several received placebo; per-sample allocation not given. The samples were gathered on day 63 after the first injection of vaccine or placebo. The sequencing here drew on peripheral blood, taken in a trial of Ad26.COV2.S vaccine versus placebo. The receptors originated from a person aged 18-60 years who received the Ad26.COV2.S COVID-19 vaccine or a placebo.

This clone was seen a single time. This rearrangement joins TRBV19 to TRBJ1-1, with D possibly matching TRBD1 (5 bases). The CDR3 is 17 amino acids. CDR1 is LNHDA and CDR2 is SQIVND in the germline V gene (reference sequence). The ends were cut back, 5 bases at V and 0 bases at J, with 19 bases in the middle. The CDR3 nucleotides read TGTGCCAGTAGTGGGGAACGGGGACTGTCGGTGAACACTGAAGCTTTCTTT. This translates into CASSGERGLSVNTEAFF.

The V and J genes are TRBV5-1 and TRBJ2-7, with unresolved D. The V gene's germline CDR1 is SGHRS and CDR2 YFSETQ. The CDR3 covers 15 residues. V was shortened by 1 base and J by 3 bases, with 14 bases between the two germline ends. DNA for the CDR3: TGCGCCAGCAGCTTGCTCCCCGAGGTGGTCTACGAGCAGTACTTC. This gives the protein CASSLLPEVVYEQYF.

The CDR3 spells CASRQGFATNEKLFF. The CDR3, as DNA: TGTGCCAGTAGACAGGGGTTTGCAACTAATGAAAAACTGTTTTTT. The rearrangement links TRBV21-1 to TRBJ1-4; the table's D call TRBD1 went unverified against the DNA. TRBV21-1 counts as a pseudogene. There are 15 residues in the CDR3.

This CDR3 is CASSTKSGNTIYF. CDR3 DNA: TGTGCCAGCAGCACAAAATCTGGAAACACCATATATTTT. The V call is TRBV5-4, the J call TRBJ1-3; no firm D call. Trimming left V 4 bases short and J 1 base short, with 6 bases between. CDR3 length equals 13 residues. Germline V gene data show CDR1 as SGHNT and CDR2 as YYREEE (reference sequence).

V gene TRBV5-1 combines with J gene TRBJ2-7, with TRBD2 identical over 8 bases. Germline V gives CDR1 SGHRS, CDR2 YFSETQ. Unmatched junction bases numbered 6, after V lost 4 bases and J lost 0 bases. There are 15 residues in the CDR3. In DNA form, the CDR3 reads TGCGCCAGCAGCCCTGTAGCGGGAACCTCCTACGAGCAGTACTTC. This translates into CASSPVAGTSYEQYF.

The count of this clone is one. The chain couples TRBV28 to TRBJ2-1; 13 bases are a match to TRBD2. Trimming cost V 6 bases and J 7 bases; bases outside gene matches: 6. This CDR3 is 15 amino acids long. Looked up from germline, CDR1 is MDHEN and CDR2 is SYDVKM. CDR3 DNA sequence: TGTGCCAGCAGGGAAGGACTAGCGGGAGATAATGAGCAGTTCTTC. Protein product: CASREGLAGDNEQFF.

The CDR3 loop reads CASSYKETQYF. DNA of the CDR3: TGCGCCAGCAGCTACAAAGAGACCCAGTACTTC. The chain employs TRBV5-1 and TRBJ2-5; D unclear. V lost 3 bases and J 3 bases, leaving 3 bases between the germline ends. CDR1 SGHRS and CDR2 YFSETQ come from the germline V gene. The CDR3 covers 11 residues.

The chain links TRBV30 to TRBJ2-7; D might be TRBD1 (5 bases). CDR3 size: 11 residues. Trimming removed 1 base from V and 10 bases from J, with 11 bases in between. Looked up from germline, CDR1 is GTSNPN and CDR2 is SVGIG (reference sequence). This chain's CDR3 is CAWSALQEQYF. In DNA, the CDR3 is TGTGCCTGGAGTGCCTTACAGGAACAGTACTTC.

A remark on this clone: Other DNA sequences in this specimen translate into the identical CDR3. The V gene is TRBV3-1 (or the pseudogene TRBV3-2), the J gene TRBJ1-5; no clear D gene. The length of the CDR3 is 14 residues. Trimming took 4 bases from V and 1 from J, leaving 8 bases between them. The V gene's germline CDR1 is LGHDT and CDR2 YNNKEL (reference sequence). The CDR3 DNA reads as TGTGCCAGCAGCCGCCAGGTAAGCAATCAGCCCCAGCATTTT. This codes for CASSRQVSNQPQHF.